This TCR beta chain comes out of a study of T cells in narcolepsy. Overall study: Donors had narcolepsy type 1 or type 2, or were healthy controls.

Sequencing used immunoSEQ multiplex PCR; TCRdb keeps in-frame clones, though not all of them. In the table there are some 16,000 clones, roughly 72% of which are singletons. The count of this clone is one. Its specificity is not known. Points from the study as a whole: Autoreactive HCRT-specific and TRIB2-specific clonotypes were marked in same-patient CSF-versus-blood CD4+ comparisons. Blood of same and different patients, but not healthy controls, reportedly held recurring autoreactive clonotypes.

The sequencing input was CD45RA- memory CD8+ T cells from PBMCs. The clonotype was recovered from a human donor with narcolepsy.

As DNA, the CDR3 is TGTGCCAGCAGCCCGGGGAGTAATGAGCAGTTCTTC. Protein sequence: CASSPGSNEQFF. This sequence joins TRBV4-2 and TRBJ2-1; TRBD2 is a possible D gene (5 bases). The CDR3 consists of 12 residues. The germline V and J ends were trimmed by 4 bases and 7 bases, with 8 bases remaining between them. Germline CDR1 is LGHNA and CDR2 is YNFKEQ.